Each of the 7 T cell receptor beta chains below was sequenced from the same sample in a study of cytomegalovirus exposure and HLA in healthy donors. Primers: 60 Vbeta forward and 13 Jbeta reverse. The repertoire was sequenced with immunoSEQ multiplex PCR; TCRdb's copy has only in-frame clones and lacks some. The sample carries about 52,000 clones, 72% recorded once. The material sequenced was PBMCs. The receptors come from a woman aged 50 to 65 in good health and CMV-seronegative.

In nucleotides, the CDR3 is TGTGCCAGCCAATCAGGGCGTAATGAAAAACTGTTTTTT. Its protein is CASQSGRNEKLFF. The chain carries TRBV18 and TRBJ1-4; D might be TRBD1 (5 bases). The CDR3 runs to 13 residues. In germline, CDR1 is KGHSH, CDR2 LQKENI. Trimming removed 8 bases from V and 4 bases from J, with 11 bases in between. The full variable domain, its missing parts supplied by reference TRBV18 and TRBJ1-4, is NAGVMQNPRHLVRRRGQEARLRCSPMKGHSHVYWYRQLPEEGLKFMVYLQKENIIDESGMPKERFSAEFPKEGPSILRIQQVVRGDSAAYFCASQSGRNEKLFFGSGTQLSVL.

The chain couples TRBV11-1 to TRBJ2-5; possible D gene TRBD2, 5 bases. This CDR3 is 13 amino acids long. CDR1 is SGHAT and CDR2 is FQDESV in the germline V gene (reference sequence). The V gene lost 5 bases and the J gene lost 5 bases, with 12 bases spanning the gap. CDR3 region: CASSLSGMETQYF. The CDR3 DNA sequence: TGTGCCAGCAGCCTCTCCGGGATGGAGACCCAGTACTTC.

The chain recombines TRBV14 with TRBJ1-5, with D perhaps matching TRBD1 (5 bases). V was shortened by 1 base and J by 6 bases, with 10 bases between the two germline ends. This CDR3 has 14 amino acids. Per germline, CDR1 SGHDN and CDR2 FVKESK. CDR3 sequence reads: CASSQGGGGQPQHF. CDR3 nucleotide sequence: TGTGCCAGCAGCCAAGGCGGGGGTGGTCAGCCCCAGCATTTT.

This chain uses TRBV10-3 with TRBJ2-6, with D unclear. Germline assignment: CDR1 ENHRY and CDR2 SYGVKD. This CDR3 comprises 13 residues. The V gene lost 11 bases and the J gene lost 4 bases, with 12 bases spanning the gap. The CDR3 sequence is CASNGPGANVLTF. The CDR3 coding sequence is TGTGCCTCCAACGGTCCCGGGGCCAACGTCCTGACTTTC.

The chain has TRBV5-4 and TRBJ2-2; 8 bases are a match to TRBD2. CDR3 length: 16 residues. Germline loops: CDR1 SGHNT, CDR2 YYREEE (reference sequence). V lost 4 bases, J lost 4 bases, and 9 bases stayed unmatched. The CDR3 reads CASSAGGLLATGELFF. The CDR3 nucleotides read TGTGCCAGCAGCGCGGGGGGCTTACTCGCCACCGGGGAGCTGTTTTTT.

V gene TRBV29-1 combines with J gene TRBJ1-3; D ambiguous. Trimming cost V 4 bases and J 3 bases, with 4 bases left between them. Germline loops: CDR1 SQVTM, CDR2 ANQGSEA. This CDR3 comprises 11 residues. CDR3: CSVVIGNTIYF. The CDR3 region has the DNA TGCAGCGTTGTCATTGGAAACACCATATATTTT.

Points on this clone: As the CDR3 is not closed by the conserved phenylalanine or tryptophan, this likely results from a read error. J is TRBJ1-4 and V is TRBV28; D is unresolved. Trimming cost V 2 bases and J 7 bases, with 8 bases left between them. CDR3 length equals 13 residues. Germline V gene sequence: CDR1 MDHEN, CDR2 SYDVKM. In DNA form, the CDR3 reads TGTGCCAGCAGTTTACGGGGAGGTGAAAAACTGTTTGTT. Encoded protein: CASSLRGGEKLFV.